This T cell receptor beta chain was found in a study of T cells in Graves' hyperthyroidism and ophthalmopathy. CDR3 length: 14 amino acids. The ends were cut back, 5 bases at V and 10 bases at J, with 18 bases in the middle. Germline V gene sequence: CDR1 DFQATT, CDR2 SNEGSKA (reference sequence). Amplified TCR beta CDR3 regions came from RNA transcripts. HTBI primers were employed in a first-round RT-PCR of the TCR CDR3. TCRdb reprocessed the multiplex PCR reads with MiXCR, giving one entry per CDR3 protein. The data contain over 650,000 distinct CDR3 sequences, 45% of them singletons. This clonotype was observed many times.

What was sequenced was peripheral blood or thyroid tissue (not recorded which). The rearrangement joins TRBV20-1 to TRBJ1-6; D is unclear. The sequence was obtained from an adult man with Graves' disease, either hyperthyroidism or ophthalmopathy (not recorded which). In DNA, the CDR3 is TGCAGTGCTCCTGATACGGGGTCGGGATCACCCCTCCACTTT. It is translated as CSAPDTGSGSPLHF.